This T cell receptor beta chain was retrieved from a study of technical replicates of blood from four donors. The CDR3 is made up of 14 amino acids. Germline values: CDR1 MGHDK, CDR2 SYGVNS. The V and J ends lost 4 bases and 6 bases respectively, with 12 bases between them. TCRdb's table, derived via immunoSEQ multiplex PCR, lists solely in-frame clones and lacks some. The data show under 70,000 clones, with roughly nine tenths seen just once and approximately 0.39% held by the top ten. The source material was T cells isolated from PBMCs. V and J are TRBV25-1 and TRBJ1-4; D is ambiguous. The receptor comes from a human donor in good health. The CDR3: CASSAGGLYEKLFF. The CDR3 nucleotides read TGTGCCAGCAGTGCGGGAGGGTTGTATGAAAAACTGTTTTTT.